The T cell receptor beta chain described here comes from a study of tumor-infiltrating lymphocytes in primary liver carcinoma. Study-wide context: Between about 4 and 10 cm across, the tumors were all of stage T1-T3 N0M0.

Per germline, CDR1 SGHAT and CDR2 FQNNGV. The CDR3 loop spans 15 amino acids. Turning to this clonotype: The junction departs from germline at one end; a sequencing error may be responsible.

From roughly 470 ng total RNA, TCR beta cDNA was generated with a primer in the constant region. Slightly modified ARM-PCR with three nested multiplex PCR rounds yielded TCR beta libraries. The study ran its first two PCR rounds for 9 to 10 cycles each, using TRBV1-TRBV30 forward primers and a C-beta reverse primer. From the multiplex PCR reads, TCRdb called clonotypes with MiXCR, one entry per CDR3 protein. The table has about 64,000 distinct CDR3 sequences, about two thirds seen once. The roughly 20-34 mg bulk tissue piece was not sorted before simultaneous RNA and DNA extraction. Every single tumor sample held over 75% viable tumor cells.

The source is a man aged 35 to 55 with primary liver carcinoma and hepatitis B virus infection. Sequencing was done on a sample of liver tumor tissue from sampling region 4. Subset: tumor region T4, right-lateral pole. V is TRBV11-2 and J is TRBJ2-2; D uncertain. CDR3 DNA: TGTGCCAGCAGCTTTGCAGGATCGAACACCGGTGAGCTGCTTTTT. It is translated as CASSFAGSNTGELLF.